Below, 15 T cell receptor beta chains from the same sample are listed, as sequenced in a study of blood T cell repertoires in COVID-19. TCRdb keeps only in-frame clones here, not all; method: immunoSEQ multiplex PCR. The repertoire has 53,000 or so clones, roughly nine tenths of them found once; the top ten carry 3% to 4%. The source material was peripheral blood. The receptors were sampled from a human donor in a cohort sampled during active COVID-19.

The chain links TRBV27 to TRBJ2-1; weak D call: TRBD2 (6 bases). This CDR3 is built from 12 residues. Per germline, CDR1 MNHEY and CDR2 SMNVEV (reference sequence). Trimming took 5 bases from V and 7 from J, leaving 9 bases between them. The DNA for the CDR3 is TGTGCCAGCAGTACCAGCGGGAATGAGCAGTTCTTC. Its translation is CASSTSGNEQFF.

The CDR3 DNA reads TGTGCCACCCACAGGGAGAGCTCCTATAATTCACCCCTCCACTTT. This translates into CATHRESSYNSPLHF. V usage is TRBV10-3 and J usage is TRBJ1-6; the D gene is possibly TRBD1 (6 bases). V lost 10 bases and J 0 bases, leaving 13 bases between the germline ends. The CDR3 has 15 amino acids. CDR1 ENHRY and CDR2 SYGVKD come from the germline V gene.

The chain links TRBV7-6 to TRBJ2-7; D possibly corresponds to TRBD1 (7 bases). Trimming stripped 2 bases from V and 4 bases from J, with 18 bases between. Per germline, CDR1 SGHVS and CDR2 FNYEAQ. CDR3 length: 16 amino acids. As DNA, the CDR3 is TGTGCCAGCAGCTTACTTTCAGGGGGAGGCAAATACGAGCAGTACTTC. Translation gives CASSLLSGGGKYEQYF.

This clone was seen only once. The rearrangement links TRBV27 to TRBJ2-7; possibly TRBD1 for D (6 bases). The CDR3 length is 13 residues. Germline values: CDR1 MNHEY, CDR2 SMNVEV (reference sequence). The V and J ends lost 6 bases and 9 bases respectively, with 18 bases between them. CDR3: CASSGDTLGRQYF. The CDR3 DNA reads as TGTGCCAGCAGCGGGGACACCCTTGGACGGCAGTACTTC.

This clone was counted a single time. CDR3 DNA: TGTGCCAGCAGCGTTGGGGACAGCCCCTACGAGCAGTACTTC. This encodes CASSVGDSPYEQYF. This chain links TRBV9 with TRBJ2-7; 7 bases line up with TRBD1. This CDR3 comprises 14 residues. The trim removed 2 bases at V and 2 bases at J, leaving 4 bases unmatched. Germline V CDR1 and CDR2: SGDLS, YYNGEE.

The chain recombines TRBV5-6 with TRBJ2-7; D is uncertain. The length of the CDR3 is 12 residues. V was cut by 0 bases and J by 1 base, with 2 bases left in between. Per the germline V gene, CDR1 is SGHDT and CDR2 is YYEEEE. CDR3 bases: TGTGCCAGCAGCTTGGCTTCCTACGAGCAGTACTTC. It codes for CASSLASYEQYF.

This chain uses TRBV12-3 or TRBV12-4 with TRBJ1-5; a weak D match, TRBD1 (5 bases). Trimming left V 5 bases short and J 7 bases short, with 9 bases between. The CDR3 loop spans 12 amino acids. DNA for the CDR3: TGTGCCAGCAGTGCAGGGCCCCAGCCCCAGCATTTT. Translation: CASSAGPQPQHF.

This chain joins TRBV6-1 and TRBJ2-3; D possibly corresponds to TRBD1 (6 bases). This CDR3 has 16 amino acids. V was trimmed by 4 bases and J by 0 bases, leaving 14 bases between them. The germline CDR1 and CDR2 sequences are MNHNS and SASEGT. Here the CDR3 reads CASSGRTAPSTDTQYF. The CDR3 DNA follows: TGTGCCAGCAGTGGAAGGACAGCCCCTAGCACAGATACGCAGTATTTT.

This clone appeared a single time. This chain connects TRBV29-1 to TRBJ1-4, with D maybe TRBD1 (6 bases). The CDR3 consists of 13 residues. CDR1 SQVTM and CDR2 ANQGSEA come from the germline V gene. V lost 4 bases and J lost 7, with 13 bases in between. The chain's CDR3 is CSVASGGGEKLFF. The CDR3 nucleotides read TGCAGCGTTGCCTCGGGGGGCGGTGAAAAACTGTTTTTT.

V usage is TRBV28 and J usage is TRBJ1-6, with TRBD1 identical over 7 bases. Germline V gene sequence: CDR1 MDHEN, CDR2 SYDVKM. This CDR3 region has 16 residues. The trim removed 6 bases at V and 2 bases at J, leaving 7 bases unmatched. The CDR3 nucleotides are TGTGCCAGCAGCATAGACAGGGCCACCTATAATTCACCCCTCCACTTT. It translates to CASSIDRATYNSPLHF.

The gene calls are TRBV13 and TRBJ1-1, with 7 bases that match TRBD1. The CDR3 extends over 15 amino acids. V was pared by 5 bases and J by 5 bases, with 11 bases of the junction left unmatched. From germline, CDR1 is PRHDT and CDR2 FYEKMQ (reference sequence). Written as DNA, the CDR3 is TGTGCCAGCAGCCAAATGACAGGGAGGAGGACTGAAGCTTTCTTT. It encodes CASSQMTGRRTEAFF.

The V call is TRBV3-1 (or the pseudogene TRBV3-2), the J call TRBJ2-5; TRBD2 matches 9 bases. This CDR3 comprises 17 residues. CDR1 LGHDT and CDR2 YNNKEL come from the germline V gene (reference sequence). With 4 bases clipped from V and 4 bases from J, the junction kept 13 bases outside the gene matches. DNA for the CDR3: TGTGCCAGCAGCCCACGCGCTTTAGCGGGGGACGGAGAGACCCAGTACTTC. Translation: CASSPRALAGDGETQYF.

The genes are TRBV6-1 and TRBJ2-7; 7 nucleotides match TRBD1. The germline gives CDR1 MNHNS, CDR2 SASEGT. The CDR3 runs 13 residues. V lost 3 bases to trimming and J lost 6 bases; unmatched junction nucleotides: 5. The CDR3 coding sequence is TGTGCCAGCAGTGATGACAGGGAAGCCGAGCAGTACGTC. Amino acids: CASSDDREAEQYV.

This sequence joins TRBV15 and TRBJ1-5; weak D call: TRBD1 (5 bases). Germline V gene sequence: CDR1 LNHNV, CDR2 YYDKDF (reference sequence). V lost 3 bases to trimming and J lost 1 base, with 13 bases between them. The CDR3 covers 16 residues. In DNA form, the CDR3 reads TGTGCCACCAGCAGCCAACGGGGACTAAGCAATCAGCCCCAGCATTTT. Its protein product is CATSSQRGLSNQPQHF.

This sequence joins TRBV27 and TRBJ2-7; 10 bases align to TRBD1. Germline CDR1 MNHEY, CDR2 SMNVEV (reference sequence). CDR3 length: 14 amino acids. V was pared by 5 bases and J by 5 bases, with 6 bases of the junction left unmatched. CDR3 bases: TGTGCCAGCAGTCGGCGGGACAGGGGTCACGAGCAGTACTTC. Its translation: CASSRRDRGHEQYF.